This T cell receptor (beta chain) was profiled in a study of T cell changes during pregnancy in multiple sclerosis. This CDR3 spans 17 amino acids. V dropped 6 bases and J dropped 0; count of bases not matched to a gene: 10. Per the germline V gene, CDR1 is MRHNA and CDR2 is SNTAGT. Produced via immunoSEQ multiplex PCR; TCRdb's table is partial and in-frame only. The data show under 55,000 clones, approximately 92% seen once. The chain carries TRBV6-4 and TRBJ2-2; 7 bases match TRBD1. This clonotype was sampled from a female donor with multiple sclerosis, enrolled in a pregnancy study. The specimen comprised CD4+ T cells from peripheral blood mononuclear cells, sampled before pregnancy. CDR3: CASSRFATGSNTGELFF. The CDR3 coding sequence is TGTGCCAGCAGCCGCTTCGCGACAGGGTCGAACACCGGGGAGCTGTTTTTT.